These 17 T cell receptor beta chains share one sample of origin, sequenced in a study of T cell repertoires in cytomegalovirus infection. TCRdb recomputed calls from the reads with MiXCR, one row per CDR3 protein. This table has fewer than 300,000 distinct CDR3 sequences, under 30% appearing once. What was sequenced was PBMCs. The receptor source for this set is a human donor in good health (CMV status not recorded). Some clones in this sample may be carry-over from other donors' samples.

The chain combines TRBV10-1 with TRBJ2-7; tentatively, D is TRBD2 (6 bases). Trimming took 6 bases from V and 0 from J, leaving 9 bases between them. The germline gives CDR1 WNHNN, CDR2 SYGVQD (reference sequence). This CDR3 is 13 amino acids long. The DNA of the CDR3 is TGCGCCAGCAGGCGGGACGGCTCCTACGAGCAGTACTTC. Translating gives CASRRDGSYEQYF.

This clonotype appeared a few times. This chain connects TRBV5-8 to TRBJ2-1, with D perhaps TRBD2 (5 bases). Germline V lookup: CDR1 SGHTS, CDR2 YDEGEE. This CDR3 has 16 amino acids. The V end was cut by 2 bases, the J end by 0 bases, with 12 bases between. The CDR3 DNA reads as TGTGCCAGCAGCTTTATGCTGGGGAGCTCCTACAATGAGCAGTTCTTC. It is translated as CASSFMLGSSYNEQFF.

This clonotype occurred a few times. V is TRBV5-5 and J is TRBJ2-1; D gene unclear. Germline CDR1 and CDR2: SGHKS and YYEKEE (reference sequence). Trimming cost V 0 bases and J 0 bases, with 7 bases left between them. This CDR3 contains 15 residues. CDR3 DNA: TGTGCCAGCAGCTTGGGGGGTTACTCCTACAATGAGCAGTTCTTC. Translating gives CASSLGGYSYNEQFF.

The chain combines TRBV27 with TRBJ1-5; possible D gene TRBD1, 6 bases. Trimming took off 5 bases at V and 1 base at J, with 12 bases between the two ends. The CDR3 is made up of 15 amino acids. Germline V gives CDR1 MNHEY, CDR2 SMNVEV (reference sequence). This CDR3 reads CASSPQGISNQPQHF. The CDR3 DNA sequence: TGTGCCAGCAGTCCTCAGGGGATAAGCAATCAGCCCCAGCATTTT.

At least ten counts were recorded for this clonotype. The V call is TRBV4-1, the J call TRBJ2-1; D is unresolved. In germline, CDR1 is MGHRA, CDR2 YSYEKL. V was pared by 0 bases and J by 5 bases, with 14 bases between. This CDR3 region has 16 residues. The CDR3 loop is CASSQDYGFGHNEQFF. As DNA, the CDR3 is TGCGCCAGCAGCCAAGATTACGGTTTTGGACACAATGAGCAGTTCTTC.

This clonotype showed up just a few times. The V call is TRBV5-4, the J call TRBJ1-1; D remains ambiguous. V was cut by 5 bases and J by 5 bases, with 10 bases left in between. Germline CDR1 SGHNT, CDR2 YYREEE (reference sequence). The CDR3 runs 12 residues. This CDR3 is CASSKLGTEAFF. CDR3 bases: TGTGCCAGCAGTAAATTGGGTACTGAAGCTTTCTTT.

This clonotype was observed at least ten times. V is TRBV7-2 and J is TRBJ2-3; D possibly corresponds to TRBD2 (5 bases). Trimming removed 5 bases at V and 2 bases at J, with 14 bases between. This CDR3 has 15 amino acids. The germline gives CDR1 SGHTA, CDR2 FQGNSA. The CDR3 is CASSPSGIFTDTQYF. The CDR3 DNA reads as TGTGCCAGCAGCCCCTCCGGGATCTTCACAGATACGCAGTATTTT.

The rearrangement joins TRBV7-4 to TRBJ2-7; TRBD1 matches at 7 bases. Germline CDR1 reads SGHVT; CDR2 reads SQSDAQ. CDR3 size: 16 residues. V lost 4 bases, J lost 0 bases, and 9 bases stayed unmatched. The CDR3 DNA reads TGTGCCAGCAGCTCGCCCCCGGGACAGAGCTCCTACGAGCAGTACTTC. Translated: CASSSPPGQSSYEQYF. The whole variable domain, filled in from reference TRBV7-4 and TRBJ2-7, reads GAGVSQSPRYKVAKRGRDVALRCDSISGHVTLYWYRQTLGQGSEVLTYSQSDAQRDKSGRPSGRFSAERPERSVSTLKIQRTEQGDSAVYLCASSSPPGQSSYEQYFGPGTRLTVT.

This clonotype was picked up a small number of times. The chain is built from TRBV7-3 and TRBJ2-5; the D is unclear. Germline V gene lookup returns CDR1 SGHTA and CDR2 FQGTGA. CDR3 length: 12 amino acids. Between the trimmed V and J ends, which lost 2 bases and 5 bases, there was a span of 6 bases. CDR3 DNA: TGTGCCAGCAGCTTATACGCGGAGACCCAGTACTTC. Its translation is CASSLYAETQYF.

This clonotype was seen a few times. The chain couples TRBV5-6 to TRBJ1-1; unclear D gene. Germline V gene lookup returns CDR1 SGHDT and CDR2 YYEEEE. The CDR3 sequence is 14 residues long. V lost 0 bases to trimming and J lost 6 bases, with 12 bases between them. The CDR3 nucleotides read TGTGCCAGCAGCTTGGGAGGGTTTGTAGCTGAAGCTTTCTTT. Protein sequence: CASSLGGFVAEAFF.

This clonotype was seen ten or more times. The chain combines TRBV11-2 with TRBJ2-4, with 9 bases fitting TRBD2. The CDR3 contains 15 residues. Germline values: CDR1 SGHAT, CDR2 FQNNGV. With 3 bases clipped from V and 4 bases from J, the junction kept 4 bases outside the gene matches. DNA of the CDR3: TGTGCCAGCAGCTTGCGGCGGGAGGGGAAAAACATTCAGTACTTC. This translates into CASSLRREGKNIQYF.

This clonotype was counted ten times or more. This chain joins TRBV7-2 and TRBJ2-5; unclear D gene. Germline values: CDR1 SGHTA, CDR2 FQGNSA. V shed 1 base and J shed 4 bases, with 7 bases lying between them. The CDR3 runs 13 residues. The CDR3 loop reads CASSLVHLETQYF. The CDR3 region has the DNA TGTGCCAGCAGCTTAGTCCACCTAGAGACCCAGTACTTC.

This clonotype was seen more than once but under ten times. The chain joins TRBV7-6 to TRBJ2-1, with TRBD2 identical over 13 bases. From germline, CDR1 is SGHVS and CDR2 FNYEAQ. V trimming: 5 bases; J trimming: 4 bases; junction bases outside the gene matches: 2. The CDR3 covers 15 residues. The CDR3 here is CASSPTSGGYNEQFF. DNA for the CDR3: TGTGCCAGCAGCCCGACTAGCGGGGGGTACAATGAGCAGTTCTTC.

This clonotype was observed a handful of times. The rearrangement joins TRBV20-1 to TRBJ1-5, with D uncertain. The CDR3 extends over 14 amino acids. V lost 6 bases and J lost 5, with 17 bases in between. The V gene's germline CDR1 is DFQATT and CDR2 SNEGSKA (reference sequence). Here the CDR3 reads CSAGGGIGDQPQHF. The DNA of the CDR3 is TGCAGTGCCGGCGGTGGGATTGGGGATCAGCCCCAGCATTTT.

This clonotype was found a few times. The gene calls are TRBV7-2 and TRBJ2-7; 7 bases line up with TRBD1. The CDR3 has 12 amino acids. Germline CDR1 SGHTA, CDR2 FQGNSA. The trim removed 5 bases at V and 4 bases at J, leaving 2 bases unmatched. The CDR3 DNA sequence: TGTGCCAGCAGCCAGACAGGGTACGAGCAGTACTTC. Amino acids: CASSQTGYEQYF.

This clonotype was detected a few times. J is TRBJ2-6 and V is TRBV29-1; the D call may be TRBD1 or TRBD2 (5 bases each). Germline V lookup: CDR1 SQVTM, CDR2 ANQGSEA. Trimming pared 5 bases from V and 0 bases from J, leaving 17 bases between. The CDR3 totals 17 residues. The CDR3 coding sequence is TGCAGCGTTTTGGCCCGGGGCAGCGGCTCTGGGGCCAACGTCCTGACTTTC. Its translation is CSVLARGSGSGANVLTF.

The chain uses TRBV20-1 and TRBJ1-5; 8 nucleotides agree with TRBD1. CDR1 and CDR2 (germline): DFQATT, SNEGSKA (reference sequence). J was trimmed by 7 bases and V by 3 bases; bases with no gene match: 5. CDR3 length: 13 residues. CDR3 DNA: TGCAGTGCTAGCGGACAGGGTATCCAGCCCCAGCATTTT. This codes for CSASGQGIQPQHF.